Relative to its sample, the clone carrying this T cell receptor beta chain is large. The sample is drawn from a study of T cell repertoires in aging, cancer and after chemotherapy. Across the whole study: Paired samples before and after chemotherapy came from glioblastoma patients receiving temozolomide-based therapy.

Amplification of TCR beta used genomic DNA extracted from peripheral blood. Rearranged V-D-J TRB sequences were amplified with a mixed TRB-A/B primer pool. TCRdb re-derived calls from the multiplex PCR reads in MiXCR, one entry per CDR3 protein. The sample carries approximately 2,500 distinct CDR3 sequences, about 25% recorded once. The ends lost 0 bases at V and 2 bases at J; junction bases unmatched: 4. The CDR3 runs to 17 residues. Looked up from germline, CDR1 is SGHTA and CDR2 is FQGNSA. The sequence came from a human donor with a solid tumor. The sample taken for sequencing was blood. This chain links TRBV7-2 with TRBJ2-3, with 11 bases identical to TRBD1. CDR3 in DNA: TGTGCCAGCAGCTTAGCGTGGACAGGGGGCCTCACAGATACGCAGTATTTT. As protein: CASSLAWTGGLTDTQYF.